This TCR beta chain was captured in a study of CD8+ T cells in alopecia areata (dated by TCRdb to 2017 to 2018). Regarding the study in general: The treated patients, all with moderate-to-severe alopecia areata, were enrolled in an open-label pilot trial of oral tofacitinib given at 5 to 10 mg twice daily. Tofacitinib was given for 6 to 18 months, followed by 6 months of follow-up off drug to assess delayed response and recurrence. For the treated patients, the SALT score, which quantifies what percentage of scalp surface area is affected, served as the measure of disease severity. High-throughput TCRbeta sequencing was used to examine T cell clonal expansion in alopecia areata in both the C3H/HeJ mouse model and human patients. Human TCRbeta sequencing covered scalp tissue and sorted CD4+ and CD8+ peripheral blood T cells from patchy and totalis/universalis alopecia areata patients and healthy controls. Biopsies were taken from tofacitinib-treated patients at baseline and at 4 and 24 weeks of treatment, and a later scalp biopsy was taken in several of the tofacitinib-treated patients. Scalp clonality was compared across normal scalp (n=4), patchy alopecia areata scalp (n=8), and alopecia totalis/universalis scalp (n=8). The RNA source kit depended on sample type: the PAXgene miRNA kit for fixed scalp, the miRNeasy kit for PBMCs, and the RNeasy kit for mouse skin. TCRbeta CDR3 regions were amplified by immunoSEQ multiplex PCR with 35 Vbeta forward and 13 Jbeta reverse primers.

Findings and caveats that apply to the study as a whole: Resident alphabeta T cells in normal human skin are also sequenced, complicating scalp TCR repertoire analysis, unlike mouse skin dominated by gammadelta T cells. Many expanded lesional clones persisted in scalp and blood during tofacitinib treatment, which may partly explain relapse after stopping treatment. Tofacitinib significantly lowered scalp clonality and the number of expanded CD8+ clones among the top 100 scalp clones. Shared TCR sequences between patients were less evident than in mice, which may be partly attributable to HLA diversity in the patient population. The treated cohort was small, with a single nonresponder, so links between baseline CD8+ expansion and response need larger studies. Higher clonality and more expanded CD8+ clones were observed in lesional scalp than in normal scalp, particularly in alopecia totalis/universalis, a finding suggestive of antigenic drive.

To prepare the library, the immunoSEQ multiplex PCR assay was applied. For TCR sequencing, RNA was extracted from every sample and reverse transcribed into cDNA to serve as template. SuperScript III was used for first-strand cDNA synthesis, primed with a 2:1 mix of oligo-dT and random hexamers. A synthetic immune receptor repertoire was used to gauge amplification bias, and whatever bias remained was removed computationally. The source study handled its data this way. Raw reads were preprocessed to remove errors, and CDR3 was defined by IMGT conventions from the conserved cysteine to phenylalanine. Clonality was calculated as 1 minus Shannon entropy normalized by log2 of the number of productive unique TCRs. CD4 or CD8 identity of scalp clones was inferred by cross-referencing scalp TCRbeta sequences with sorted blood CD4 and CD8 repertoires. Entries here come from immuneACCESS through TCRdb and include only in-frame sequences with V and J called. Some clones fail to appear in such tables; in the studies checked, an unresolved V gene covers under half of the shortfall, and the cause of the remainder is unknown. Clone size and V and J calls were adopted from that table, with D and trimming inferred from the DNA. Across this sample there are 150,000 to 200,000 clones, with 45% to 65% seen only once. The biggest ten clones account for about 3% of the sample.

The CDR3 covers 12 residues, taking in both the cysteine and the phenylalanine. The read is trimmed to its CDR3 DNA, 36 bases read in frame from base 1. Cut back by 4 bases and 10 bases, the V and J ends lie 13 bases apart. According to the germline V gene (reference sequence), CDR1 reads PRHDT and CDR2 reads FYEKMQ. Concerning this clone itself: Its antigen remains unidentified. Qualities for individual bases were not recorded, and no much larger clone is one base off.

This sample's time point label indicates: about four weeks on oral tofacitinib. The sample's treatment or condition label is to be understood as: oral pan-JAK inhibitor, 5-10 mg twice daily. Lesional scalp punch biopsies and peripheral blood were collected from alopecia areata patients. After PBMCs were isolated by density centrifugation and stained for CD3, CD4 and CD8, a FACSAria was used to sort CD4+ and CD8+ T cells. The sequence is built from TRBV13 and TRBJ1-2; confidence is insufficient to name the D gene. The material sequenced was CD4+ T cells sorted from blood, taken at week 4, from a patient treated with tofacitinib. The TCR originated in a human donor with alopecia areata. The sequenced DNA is TGTGCCAGCAGCTCCCCCCCCGGGATCTACACCTTC. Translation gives CASSSPPGIYTF.